A single sample is the source of the 15 T cell receptor beta chains below, sequenced in a study of molecular identifiers for immune sequencing clone quantification. TCRdb re-derived calls from the PCR reads in MiXCR, one entry per CDR3 protein. The table includes approximately 97,000 distinct CDR3 sequences, approximately 24% detected once. Material: naive CD8+ T cells from blood, with Jurkat cell RNA spiked in. The subset was: FACS-sorted CD8+CD4-CCR7+CD45RA+ naive T cells. These receptors all come from a human donor in good health. Some libraries in this study had Jurkat cell RNA spiked in.

This clonotype came up many times. V gene TRBV12-3 or TRBV12-4 combines with J gene TRBJ1-5; a weak D match, TRBD1 (6 bases). Trimming took 4 bases from V and 7 from J, leaving 11 bases between them. This CDR3 region has 13 residues. CDR3 DNA: TGTGCCAGCAGTTCTGGGGGCAGCCAGCCCCAGCATTTT. Its translation is CASSSGGSQPQHF.

Regarding this clonotype: A much larger clone differs by one base, so this may be a read error. The chain uses TRBV7-8 and TRBJ1-5, with 7 bases lining up with TRBD1. Germline lookup yields CDR1 SGHVS and CDR2 FQNEAQ. This CDR3 comprises 17 residues. CDR3 sequence: CASSLVYAQGGNQPRHF. CDR3 DNA sequence: TGTGCCAGCAGCTTAGTATACGCGCAGGGGGGCAATCAGCCCCGGCATTTT.

The sample holds a few counts of this clonotype. One base away lies a much larger clone, so this may be a sequencing read error. This chain uses TRBV4-3 with TRBJ2-5; the D gene is possibly TRBD1 (6 bases). Germline V gene lookup returns CDR1 LGHNA and CDR2 YSLEER. CDR3 length: 15 residues. V lost 4 bases to trimming and J lost 3 bases, with 15 bases between them. The CDR3 loop is CASSRPRTAKETQYF. The CDR3, as DNA: TGCGCCAGCAGCCGCCCCCGGACAGCCAAAGAGACCCAGTACTTC.

This clonotype occurred a few times. This chain uses TRBV4-1 with TRBJ2-1; TRBD2 might be the D (6 bases). V gave up 2 bases and J gave up 4 bases, with 9 bases separating them. Germline lookup yields CDR1 MGHRA and CDR2 YSYEKL. The CDR3 covers 14 residues. In nucleotides, the CDR3 is TGCGCCAGCAGCCAAACACTAGCTTACAATGAGCAGTTCTTC. Translation: CASSQTLAYNEQFF.

This clonotype was seen at least ten times. The rearrangement joins TRBV7-9 to TRBJ2-3; 14 nucleotides align to TRBD2. Germline V gene lookup returns CDR1 SEHNR and CDR2 FQNEAQ (reference sequence). After removal of 1 base from V and 4 bases from J, the junction contained 7 bases not matched to a gene. This CDR3 comprises 18 residues. CDR3 nucleotide sequence: TGTGCCAGCAGCTTAGTAGTCAAGACTAGCGGGGGGGCAGATACGCAGTATTTT. Translation: CASSLVVKTSGGADTQYF.

This clonotype was picked up many times. The CDR3 here is CASSHDPTGEQYF. Written as DNA, the CDR3 is TGCGCCAGCAGTCACGACCCGACGGGCGAGCAGTACTTC. V is TRBV4-1 and J is TRBJ2-7, with D hard to call. Trimming cost V 6 bases and J 6 bases, with 15 bases left between them. CDR1 MGHRA and CDR2 YSYEKL come from the germline V gene. This CDR3 has 13 residues.

On this clonotype: A single base separates this from a much larger clone, so it may be a read error. The chain links TRBV20-1 to TRBJ1-1; D ambiguous. From germline, CDR1 is DFQATT and CDR2 SNEGSKA (reference sequence). The CDR3 has 12 residues. The CDR3 DNA follows: TGCAGTGCTTCTTGGAAGGGCACTCAAGCTTTCTTT. This translates into CSASWKGTQAFF.

This clonotype was seen ten or more times. V usage is TRBV7-9 and J usage is TRBJ2-7; 9 bases match TRBD1. Germline CDR1 SEHNR, CDR2 FQNEAQ (reference sequence). Unmatched junction bases numbered 3, after V lost 4 bases and J lost 2 bases. The CDR3 consists of 14 residues. This chain's CDR3 is CASSSRQGAYEQYF. DNA of the CDR3: TGTGCCAGCAGCTCAAGACAGGGGGCCTACGAGCAGTACTTC.

V usage is TRBV9 and J usage is TRBJ1-4; D is unresolved. V was shortened by 1 base and J by 5 bases, with 12 bases between the two germline ends. The CDR3 has 15 residues. CDR1 and CDR2 from the germline V gene are SGDLS and YYNGEE. CDR3 sequence reads: CASSVSGRLNEKLFF. The CDR3 DNA is TGTGCCAGCAGCGTAAGTGGCAGGCTCAATGAAAAACTGTTTTTT.

This clonotype was detected many times. J is TRBJ2-7 and V is TRBV7-9; 7 nucleotides match TRBD1. The V gene end was trimmed by 3 bases and the J gene end by 6 bases; junction bases not matched to a gene: 8. This CDR3 comprises 14 residues. Germline V gene data show CDR1 as SEHNR and CDR2 as FQNEAQ (reference sequence). This CDR3 reads CASSLPGTAREQYF. CDR3 coding DNA: TGTGCCAGCAGCTTGCCCGGGACAGCTCGCGAGCAGTACTTC.

This chain uses TRBV18 with TRBJ1-1; D is unclear. The CDR3 totals 14 residues. Germline lookup yields CDR1 KGHSH and CDR2 LQKENI. V gave up 3 bases and J gave up 5 bases, with 13 bases separating them. The CDR3 DNA is TGTGCCAGCTCACCGAGGGAGGAGACTACTGAAGCTTTCTTT. Translating gives CASSPREETTEAFF.

This clonotype was seen repeatedly, ten times or more. This sequence joins TRBV4-3 and TRBJ1-4; D gene ambiguous. V lost 0 bases to trimming and J lost 8 bases, with 4 bases between them. This CDR3 is 12 amino acids long. Germline CDR1 reads LGHNA; CDR2 reads YSLEER. The CDR3 spells CASSQDTEKLFF. The CDR3, as DNA: TGCGCCAGCAGCCAAGACACAGAAAAACTGTTTTTT.

The chain carries TRBV9 and TRBJ2-3; D gene unclear. The CDR3 is made up of 17 amino acids. V dropped 2 bases and J dropped 7 bases, with 23 bases sitting between them. Germline V gene sequence: CDR1 SGDLS, CDR2 YYNGEE. The CDR3 coding sequence is TGTGCCAGCAGCGTCTCTCCGGGCTCCCGACCGGATAATACGCAGTATTTT. Its translation: CASSVSPGSRPDNTQYF. The variable domain in full, completed from reference TRBV9 and TRBJ2-3, reads DSGVTQTPKHLITATGQRVTLRCSPRSGDLSVYWYQQSLDQGLQFLIQYYNGEERAKGNILERFSAQQFPDLHSELNLSSLELGDSALYFCASSVSPGSRPDNTQYFGPGTRLTVL.

In its sample, this clonotype was seen many times. The chain recombines TRBV20-1 with TRBJ2-7, with D uncertain. Trimming cost V 1 base and J 0 bases, with 10 bases left between them. The germline V gene has CDR1 DFQATT and CDR2 SNEGSKA (reference sequence). This CDR3 spans 14 amino acids. This CDR3 is CSARAQTPSYEQYF. The CDR3 coding sequence is TGCAGTGCTAGAGCACAAACCCCCTCCTACGAGCAGTACTTC.

Details on this clonotype: A read error may explain this, as a much larger clone is one base away. The chain couples TRBV20-1 to TRBJ2-5, with D tentatively TRBD2 (6 bases). In germline, CDR1 is DFQATT, CDR2 SNEGSKA (reference sequence). The CDR3 has 14 amino acids. The CDR3 sequence is CGARASGVQETQYF. Here the CDR3 DNA reads TGCGGTGCTAGGGCCTCGGGGGTGCAAGAGACCCAGTACTTC.